This T cell receptor beta chain is drawn from a study of PD-1 blockade in classical Hodgkin lymphoma. Time point defined: cycle 4 day 1 (C4D1), after more than five weeks of nivolumab. Each patient's relapse followed autologous stem cell transplantation, and brentuximab vedotin exposure varied. Libraries were prepared by immunoSEQ multiplex PCR; TCRdb keeps only in-frame clonotypes and omits some of them. This table has about 19,000 clones, approximately 80% appearing once. The starting material was peripheral blood mononuclear cells (PBMCs), obtained before the fourth cycle of nivolumab. The receptor's source is a human donor with classical Hodgkin lymphoma.

In nucleotides, the CDR3 is TGCGCCAGCAGCCAAGATATAGGGGAGAATAGCAATCAGCCCCAGCATTTT. Its protein is CASSQDIGENSNQPQHF. This rearrangement joins TRBV4-3 to TRBJ1-5, with a tentative D call TRBD1 (5 bases). Trimming left V 0 bases short and J 0 bases short, with 12 bases between. CDR1 and CDR2 (germline): LGHNA, YSLEER. This CDR3 contains 17 residues.